Below, 3 T cell receptor beta chains from the same sample are listed, as sequenced in a study of T cells expressing NK-cell markers. TCRdb processed the 5' RACE reads again and assigns one entry to each CDR3 protein, with no DNA. In all, the sample yields about 260,000 distinct CDR3 sequences. Sequenced sample: blood T cells: a sorted CD56 or NKG2C T cell subset, CD4+ or CD8+ T cells, or bulk PBMC T cells (not recorded which). The receptors were sampled from a man between 18 and 35 years old in good health.

The chain employs TRBV12-3 or TRBV12-4 and TRBJ2-2; there is no DNA to check the TCRdb D call of TRBD1. There are 18 residues in the CDR3. This chain's CDR3 is CASKGSGTLNLRTGELFF.

This chain joins TRBV7-2 and TRBJ2-7; TCRdb names TRBD1, which stays unverified in the absence of DNA. The germline CDR1 and CDR2 sequences are SGHTA and FQGNSA. The CDR3 loop spans 14 amino acids. This chain's CDR3 is CASSSGTGYYEQYF.

The rearrangement links TRBV7-9 to TRBJ2-3; the D call from TCRdb, TRBD1, cannot be confirmed without DNA. CDR1 is SEHNR, CDR2 FQNEAQ, per germline (reference sequence). CDR3 size: 14 residues. CDR3 in amino acids: CASSLRPPGDTQYF. Full variable domain (outside the CDR3, taken from reference TRBV7-9 and TRBJ2-3): DTGVSQNPRHKITKRGQNVTFRCDPISEHNRLYWYRQTLGQGPEFLTYFQNEAQLEKSRLLSDRFSAERPKGSFSTLEIQRTEQGDSAMYLCASSLRPPGDTQYFGPGTRLTVL.